The 2 T cell receptor beta chains below were found in one sample sequenced in a study of T cell responses to AZD1222 COVID-19 vaccine. Clones were sequenced by immunoSEQ multiplex PCR, and TCRdb holds only the in-frame ones, with some missing. The sample has 140,000 to 150,000 clones, over 75% seen once. Specimen: peripheral blood, collected 28 days after the second dose of the MenACWY control vaccine. These receptors were taken from an adult who received the MenACWY meningococcal vaccine as a control.

The chain carries TRBV19 and TRBJ1-1; 8 nucleotides agree with TRBD1. V dropped 5 bases and J dropped 0; count of bases not matched to a gene: 8. The CDR3 has 16 residues. CDR1 and CDR2 (germline): LNHDA, SQIVND (reference sequence). CDR3 sequence: CASSPWDRPVNTEAFF. Written as DNA, the CDR3 is TGTGCCAGTAGTCCTTGGGACAGGCCAGTGAACACTGAAGCTTTCTTT.

The chain combines TRBV14 with TRBJ2-7; D is ambiguous. CDR1 is SGHDN, CDR2 FVKESK, per germline. The length of the CDR3 is 14 residues. Trimming removed 6 bases at V and 3 bases at J, with 15 bases between. This CDR3 is CASSSARAYYEQYF. The CDR3 region has the DNA TGTGCCAGCAGTTCCGCTCGGGCTTACTACGAGCAGTACTTC.